These 13 T cell receptor beta chains share one sample of origin, sequenced in a study of shared clonotypes between healthy human individuals. Assay used: immunoSEQ multiplex PCR; TCRdb lists only in-frame clones, some missing. Of around 480,000 clones in the sample, 75% to 80% were seen once. The sequencing sample was made of PBMCs. The receptors derive from a woman aged 40 to 55 in good health. Some clones in this sample may be carry-over from other donors' samples.

The chain employs TRBV5-4 and TRBJ1-1; a possible D gene is TRBD1 (5 bases). The CDR3 has 16 amino acids. V lost 0 bases and J 8 bases, leaving 20 bases between the germline ends. The germline V gene has CDR1 SGHNT and CDR2 YYREEE (reference sequence). The CDR3 sequence is CASSLAPGEKCAEAFF. CDR3 DNA sequence: TGTGCCAGCAGCTTGGCCCCGGGGGAGAAGTGCGCCGAAGCTTTCTTT.

V and J are TRBV2 and TRBJ2-1; possible D gene TRBD2, 6 bases. This CDR3 region has 16 residues. V dropped 6 bases and J dropped 0 bases, with 15 bases sitting between them. The germline V gene has CDR1 SNHLY and CDR2 FYNNEI. CDR3 sequence reads: CASSSVLANSYNEQFF. The CDR3 DNA sequence: TGTGCCAGCAGCTCCGTTCTAGCGAACTCCTACAATGAGCAGTTCTTC.

There are many counts of this clone. This rearrangement joins TRBV5-4 to TRBJ2-1; D uncertain. The CDR3 runs to 13 residues. Germline CDR1 and CDR2: SGHNT and YYREEE (reference sequence). The V gene lost 3 bases and the J gene lost 4 bases, with 8 bases spanning the gap. The CDR3 nucleotides read TGTGCCAGCAGCTGGGAATCGTACAATGAGCAGTTCTTC. Translating gives CASSWESYNEQFF.

The chain links TRBV28 to TRBJ1-4; D unclear. Germline values: CDR1 MDHEN, CDR2 SYDVKM. V was pared by 7 bases and J by 6 bases, with 6 bases between. The CDR3 sequence is 11 residues long. CDR3 sequence reads: CASMGYEKLFF. The CDR3 nucleotides read TGTGCCAGCATGGGATATGAAAAACTGTTTTTT.

The V gene is TRBV4-2, the J gene TRBJ1-5, with TRBD1 matching over 8 bases. The germline gives CDR1 LGHNA, CDR2 YNFKEQ. The CDR3 spans 15 residues. J was trimmed by 3 bases and V by 6 bases; bases with no gene match: 7. The CDR3 region has the DNA TGTGCCAGCAGAACCGACAGGGGCCCCAATCAGCCCCAGCATTTT. Its protein is CASRTDRGPNQPQHF.

The rearrangement links TRBV30 to TRBJ1-5; D possibly corresponds to TRBD1 (5 bases). CDR1 GTSNPN and CDR2 SVGIG come from the germline V gene (reference sequence). The V end lost 3 bases, the J end lost 6 bases, and 9 bases lay between the germline ends. This CDR3 is built from 12 residues. CDR3 loop: CAWSPGGQPQHF. CDR3 DNA: TGTGCCTGGAGCCCGGGGGGTCAGCCCCAGCATTTT.

The chain links TRBV6-1 to TRBJ2-1; D may be TRBD2 (6 bases). Germline V lookup: CDR1 MNHNS, CDR2 SASEGT. CDR3 length equals 15 residues. Deletions cut 4 bases from V and 4 bases from J, with 14 bases between. This CDR3 reads CASSVGTGSYNEQFF. Here the CDR3 DNA reads TGTGCCAGCAGTGTTGGGACTGGATCATACAATGAGCAGTTCTTC.

The rearrangement uses TRBV9 and TRBJ2-7, with 12 bases fitting TRBD2. This CDR3 region has 14 residues. The V and J ends lost 4 bases and 9 bases, in that order; junction bases with no gene match: 8. The germline V gene encodes CDR1 SGDLS and CDR2 YYNGEE. The CDR3 is CASSSTSGSSTQYF. DNA of the CDR3: TGTGCCAGCAGCTCGACTAGCGGGAGCTCGACGCAGTACTTC.

The chain links TRBV25-1 to TRBJ2-7; 10 bases map to TRBD1. From germline, CDR1 is MGHDK and CDR2 SYGVNS. This CDR3 is 14 amino acids long. With V trimmed by 8 bases and J by 1 base, 5 bases remained unmatched. CDR3: CASPRTGGSYEQYF. CDR3 DNA: TGTGCCAGCCCCCGGACAGGGGGATCCTACGAGCAGTACTTC.

The CDR3: CASSLAGQNNEQFF. The DNA of the CDR3 is TGTGCCAGCAGCTTAGCCGGACAGAACAATGAGCAGTTCTTC. J is TRBJ2-1 and V is TRBV7-2; weak D call: TRBD1 (6 bases). The CDR3 extends over 14 amino acids. V was pared by 0 bases and J by 5 bases, with 8 bases between. The germline gives CDR1 SGHTA, CDR2 FQGNSA.

The chain uses TRBV27 and TRBJ2-3; D gene unclear. This CDR3 has 13 amino acids. The V gene lost 4 bases and the J gene lost 4 bases, with 9 bases spanning the gap. Germline assignment: CDR1 MNHEY and CDR2 SMNVEV (reference sequence). DNA for the CDR3: TGTGCCAGCAGTTACGAGTTTTCAGATACGCAGTATTTT. It translates to CASSYEFSDTQYF.

The rearrangement uses TRBV11-2 and TRBJ1-5, with D hard to call. Trimming took 2 bases from V and 1 from J, leaving 3 bases between them. Germline-derived CDR1 and CDR2 are SGHAT and FQNNGV. The length of the CDR3 is 13 residues. As DNA, the CDR3 is TGTGCCAGCAGCTTAACGAGCAATCAGCCCCAGCATTTT. Amino acids: CASSLTSNQPQHF.

The J gene is TRBJ2-3, the V gene TRBV7-6; TRBD2 aligns across 12 bases. Germline loops: CDR1 SGHVS, CDR2 FNYEAQ. The V segment lost 2 bases and the J segment 6 bases; nucleotides outside the gene matches: 21. The CDR3 is 21 residues long. The CDR3 coding sequence is TGTGCCAGCAGCTTACATCACCCTTCTAGCGGGAGGGCCGGAAAGCACGATACGCAGTATTTT. Its translation: CASSLHHPSSGRAGKHDTQYF. Filled out from reference TRBV7-6 and TRBJ2-3, the complete variable domain reads GAGVSQSPRYKVTKRGQDVALRCDPISGHVSLYWYRQALGQGPEFLTYFNYEAQQDKSGLPNDRFSAERPEGSISTLTIQRTEQRDSAMYRCASSLHHPSSGRAGKHDTQYFGPGTRLTVL.